Listed below are T cell receptor beta chains from one sample, sequenced in a study of neurological immune-mediated disorders. Using its own MiXCR run on the 5' RACE reads, TCRdb lists one record per CDR3 protein. The data show over 75,000 distinct CDR3 sequences, with nearly 6% seen just once and roughly 7.9% held by the top ten. Source material: PBMCs. These receptors came from an older woman with multiple sclerosis. CDR3s include the opening cysteine and the closing phenylalanine or tryptophan. Each record gives: J gene, D gene, clone size, V gene, CDR3 protein, CDR3 DNA. D genes are given only for firm matches. Only part of the rows carry a size: once, few, many, or a class if the clone is expanded.

J: TRBJ2-5
D: -
size: -
V: TRBV5-1
CDR3: CASGLGGGLPGYQETQYF
DNA: TGCGCCAGCGGCCTGGGAGGGGGCCTACCTGGGTACCAAGAGACCCAGTACTTC

J: TRBJ1-6
D: -
size: many
V: TRBV20-1
CDR3: CSARDGSSYNSPLHF
DNA: TGCAGTGCTAGAGACGGGAGCTCCTATAATTCACCCCTCCACTTT

J: TRBJ1-5
D: TRBD1
size: many
V: TRBV20-1
CDR3: CSAQRGAGTAPNQPQHF
DNA: TGCAGTGCTCAAAGGGGGGCTGGGACAGCACCCAATCAGCCCCAGCATTTT

J: TRBJ2-5
D: -
size: many
V: TRBV11-2
CDR3: CASSFEEAQYF
DNA: TGTGCCAGCAGCTTTGAGGAGGCCCAGTACTTC

J: TRBJ1-1
D: -
size: many
V: TRBV3-1
CDR3: CASSRLQNTEAFF
DNA: TGTGCCAGCAGCCGCCTGCAGAACACTGAAGCTTTCTTT

J: TRBJ1-4
D: -
size: few
V: TRBV7-6
CDR3: CASSIRVGGEKLFF
DNA: TGTGCCAGCAGCATCAGGGTAGGGGGTGAAAAACTGTTTTTT

J: TRBJ2-5
D: -
size: many
V: TRBV7-7
CDR3: CASSRTGAQETQYF
DNA: TGTGCTAGCAGCCGAACCGGGGCCCAAGAGACCCAGTACTTC

J: TRBJ2-7
D: -
size: few
V: TRBV10-1
CDR3: CASSESRAGSFYEQYF
DNA: TGCGCCAGCAGTGAGTCCCGGGCAGGCAGCTTCTACGAGCAGTACTTC

J: TRBJ2-4
D: -
size: many
V: TRBV7-8
CDR3: CASTTRGRGGNIQYF
DNA: TGTGCCAGCACCACCAGAGGCAGGGGGGGTAACATTCAGTACTTC

J: TRBJ2-1
D: -
size: many
V: TRBV20-1
CDR3: CSARKAGTYNEQFF
DNA: TGCAGTGCTAGAAAGGCGGGGACCTACAATGAGCAGTTCTTC

J: TRBJ1-6
D: -
size: many
V: TRBV5-1
CDR3: CASSLDRANSPLHF
DNA: TGCGCCAGCAGCTTGGACAGGGCTAATTCACCCCTCCACTTT

J: TRBJ2-1
D: TRBD1
size: -
V: TRBV7-9
CDR3: CASSLAGGKGNEQFF
DNA: TGTGCCAGCAGCTTAGCAGGGGGCAAAGGCAATGAGCAGTTCTTC

J: TRBJ2-7
D: -
size: -
V: TRBV12-3/TRBV12-4
CDR3: CASTLLIGGTSYEQYF
DNA: TGTGCCAGCACCCTACTTATTGGGGGGACGTCCTACGAGCAGTACTTC

J: TRBJ1-4
D: -
size: many
V: TRBV7-6
CDR3: CASSLGGGWEKLFF
DNA: TGTGCCAGCAGCCTCGGGGGTGGTTGGGAAAAACTGTTTTTT

J: TRBJ1-1
D: -
size: -
V: TRBV19
CDR3: CASTPRGTDTEAFF
DNA: TGTGCCAGTACCCCGCGCGGTACCGACACTGAAGCTTTCTTT

J: TRBJ2-1
D: TRBD1
size: many
V: TRBV10-3
CDR3: CAISRQGQGANEQFF
DNA: TGTGCCATCAGTCGCCAGGGACAGGGCGCCAATGAGCAGTTCTTC

J: TRBJ2-1
D: TRBD2
size: many
V: TRBV5-1
CDR3: CASSSLAGGTEQFF
DNA: TGCGCCAGCAGCTCCTTAGCGGGGGGGACTGAGCAGTTCTTC

J: TRBJ2-5
D: -
size: many
V: TRBV18
CDR3: CASSRSIGTEETQYF
DNA: TGTGCCAGCTCACGATCTATCGGGACTGAAGAGACCCAGTACTTC

J: TRBJ2-5
D: TRBD1
size: many
V: TRBV5-1
CDR3: CASSIGQGQETQYF
DNA: TGCGCCAGCAGCATAGGACAGGGCCAAGAGACCCAGTACTTC

J: TRBJ1-4
D: TRBD1
size: many
V: TRBV27
CDR3: CASSFRLTGGNYNEKLFF
DNA: TGTGCCAGCAGTTTCCGACTGACAGGGGGAAACTATAATGAAAAACTGTTTTTT

J: TRBJ1-5
D: -
size: many
V: TRBV10-3
CDR3: CAISEVKGVGNQPQHF
DNA: TGTGCCATCAGTGAGGTGAAGGGCGTAGGCAATCAGCCCCAGCATTTT

J: TRBJ2-2
D: TRBD1
size: -
V: TRBV24-1
CDR3: CATSDPVAGTANTGELFF
DNA: TGTGCCACCAGTGACCCGGTTGCCGGGACAGCGAACACCGGGGAGCTGTTTTTT

J: TRBJ2-5
D: TRBD2
size: many
V: TRBV20-1
CDR3: CSAPPPGGPGKTQYF
DNA: TGCAGTGCCCCCCCCCCGGGGGGGCCTGGGAAGACCCAGTACTTC

J: TRBJ1-2
D: TRBD1
size: many
V: TRBV20-1
CDR3: CSAEDRGRFYGYTF
DNA: TGCAGTGCTGAAGACAGGGGGCGGTTCTATGGCTACACCTTC

J: TRBJ2-1
D: TRBD2
size: many
V: TRBV27
CDR3: CASSLTAGAPFF
DNA: TGTGCCAGCAGTTTGACAGCGGGGGCACCGTTCTTC

J: TRBJ1-2
D: -
size: few
V: TRBV7-9
CDR3: CANSLGTQDGYTF
DNA: TGTGCCAACAGCTTAGGGACTCAGGATGGCTACACCTTC

J: TRBJ1-6
D: -
size: few
V: TRBV7-8
CDR3: CASSLAQNSPLHF
DNA: TGTGCCAGCAGCTTAGCCCAGAATTCACCCCTCCACTTT

J: TRBJ2-2
D: -
size: few
V: TRBV3-1
CDR3: CASSQTPANTGELFF
DNA: TGTGCCAGCAGCCAAACACCCGCGAACACCGGGGAGCTGTTTTTT

J: TRBJ2-7
D: TRBD1
size: many
V: TRBV2
CDR3: CAWSGDSFSYEQYF
DNA: TGTGCCTGGTCCGGGGACAGTTTCTCCTACGAGCAGTACTTC

J: TRBJ2-1
D: -
size: many
V: TRBV15
CDR3: CATSRDVSYNEQFF
DNA: TGTGCCACCAGCAGAGATGTGTCTTACAATGAGCAGTTCTTC

J: TRBJ1-4
D: -
size: many
V: TRBV5-1
CDR3: CASSLSGDIGKLFF
DNA: TGCGCCAGCAGCTTGTCTGGGGACATAGGAAAACTGTTTTTT

J: TRBJ1-3
D: -
size: many
V: TRBV24-1
CDR3: CATSEYDTGHPSGNTIYF
DNA: TGTGCCACCAGTGAGTATGATACGGGACACCCGTCGGGAAACACCATATATTTT

J: TRBJ1-1
D: -
size: many
V: TRBV4-1
CDR3: CASSQESNLNTEAFF
DNA: TGCGCCAGCAGCCAAGAATCCAACCTGAACACTGAAGCTTTCTTT

J: TRBJ1-1
D: TRBD1
size: many
V: TRBV6-5
CDR3: CASSGQAEAFF
DNA: TGTGCCAGCAGTGGACAGGCTGAAGCTTTCTTT

J: TRBJ2-2
D: -
size: many
V: TRBV7-2
CDR3: CASSLGSNTGELFF
DNA: TGTGCCAGCAGCTTAGGGTCGAACACCGGGGAGCTGTTTTTT

J: TRBJ2-7
D: TRBD1
size: many
V: TRBV20-1
CDR3: CSATPGQGPYEQYF
DNA: TGCAGTGCTACCCCGGGACAGGGGCCCTACGAGCAGTACTTC

J: TRBJ2-3
D: TRBD1
size: many
V: TRBV2
CDR3: CASSEAGGASTDTQYF
DNA: TGTGCCAGCAGTGAAGCAGGGGGCGCGAGCACAGATACGCAGTATTTT

J: TRBJ1-3
D: TRBD1
size: -
V: TRBV7-6
CDR3: CASSFTTGDSGNTIYF
DNA: TGTGCCAGCAGCTTTACGACAGGGGACTCTGGAAACACCATATATTTT

J: TRBJ2-6
D: -
size: many
V: TRBV27
CDR3: CASIPDPGANVLTF
DNA: TGTGCCAGCATACCGGACCCTGGGGCCAACGTCCTGACTTTC

J: TRBJ2-2
D: TRBD1
size: many
V: TRBV3-1
CDR3: CASSQGGQGRRNTGELFF
DNA: TGTGCCAGCAGCCAAGGGGGACAGGGAAGACGGAACACCGGGGAGCTGTTTTTT

J: TRBJ1-2
D: -
size: many
V: TRBV9
CDR3: CASSVDRNYGYTF
DNA: TGTGCCAGCAGCGTAGACAGGAACTATGGCTACACCTTC

J: TRBJ1-1
D: TRBD1
size: many
V: TRBV27
CDR3: CASRGTGKMNTEAFF
DNA: TGTGCCAGCAGGGGGACAGGGAAGATGAACACTGAAGCTTTCTTT

J: TRBJ2-1
D: TRBD2
size: -
V: TRBV3-1
CDR3: CASSQVPSGGNEQFF
DNA: TGTGCCAGCAGCCAAGTCCCTAGCGGGGGTAATGAGCAGTTCTTC

J: TRBJ2-2
D: TRBD2
size: many
V: TRBV5-1
CDR3: CASSLLAGAGELFF
DNA: TGCGCCAGCAGCCTATTAGCGGGGGCCGGGGAGCTGTTTTTT

J: TRBJ2-7
D: -
size: many
V: TRBV6-5
CDR3: CASSYAGYEQYF
DNA: TGTGCCAGCAGTTATGCTGGATACGAGCAGTACTTC

J: TRBJ2-7
D: -
size: many
V: TRBV5-1
CDR3: CASSPGQLYEQYF
DNA: TGCGCCAGCAGCCCAGGACAGCTCTACGAGCAGTACTTC

J: TRBJ2-1
D: -
size: many
V: TRBV9
CDR3: CASSVAPQGTNNEQFF
DNA: TGTGCCAGCAGCGTAGCCCCTCAAGGCACCAACAATGAGCAGTTCTTC

J: TRBJ2-5
D: -
size: many
V: TRBV7-8
CDR3: CASSLGGTAGETQYF
DNA: TGTGCCAGCAGTTTAGGTGGGACCGCAGGAGAGACCCAGTACTTC